This entry lists 30 T cell receptor beta chains sequenced from one sample in a study of blood T cell repertoires in COVID-19. Only in-frame clones appear in the TCRdb table, and some are missing; sequencing was by immunoSEQ multiplex PCR. The repertoire holds roughly 160,000 clones, with almost 85% as singletons. The sequenced material came from peripheral blood. These receptors all stem from a man aged 18 to 35 with active or convalescent COVID-19.

This clone was seen once. This chain uses TRBV7-9 with TRBJ1-1, with TRBD1 identical over 7 bases. Unmatched junction bases numbered 4, after V lost 3 bases and J lost 3 bases. This CDR3 has 14 residues. Germline assignment: CDR1 SEHNR and CDR2 FQNEAQ (reference sequence). The CDR3 DNA follows: TGTGCCAGCAGCTTCGACAGGGTGGACACTGAAGCTTTCTTT. Its protein product is CASSFDRVDTEAFF.

J is TRBJ2-1 and V is TRBV7-8; 7 nucleotides agree with TRBD2. This CDR3 contains 14 residues. The J segment lost 1 base and the V segment lost 5 bases, leaving 2 bases of the junction unmatched. Germline CDR1 is SGHVS and CDR2 is FQNEAQ. CDR3 coding DNA: TGTGCCAGCAGCGGCGGGAGTTCCTACAATGAGCAGTTCTTC. Residues: CASSGGSSYNEQFF.

The J gene is TRBJ2-7, the V gene TRBV30, with D maybe TRBD2 (6 bases). This CDR3 contains 11 residues. V lost 1 base and J lost 9, with 10 bases in between. Germline CDR1 GTSNPN, CDR2 SVGIG (reference sequence). CDR3: CAWSAGEVQYF. As DNA, the CDR3 is TGTGCCTGGAGTGCGGGGGAGGTGCAGTACTTC.

Of note for this clone: Other DNA sequences in the same sample also yield this CDR3. The chain has TRBV19 and TRBJ2-7; 10 nucleotides line up with TRBD1. V shed 5 bases, J shed 4 bases, and the junction held 5 bases outside the gene matches. The germline CDR1 and CDR2 sequences are LNHDA and SQIVND (reference sequence). There are 14 residues in the CDR3. The CDR3 region has the DNA TGTGCCAGTAGTTCAAGACAGGGGGCATACGAGCAGTACTTC. The encoded protein is CASSSRQGAYEQYF.

This clone was observed many times. The chain employs TRBV14 and TRBJ2-1; tentatively, D is TRBD2 (6 bases). The CDR3 contains 11 residues. Germline values: CDR1 SGHDN, CDR2 FVKESK. The CDR3 DNA reads as TGTGCGTCGGGAGCCCTAATTGGGCAGTTCTTC. Amino acids: CASGALIGQFF.

The chain is built from TRBV4-1 and TRBJ2-1; TRBD1 is a possible D gene (8 bases). V was pared by 0 bases and J by 7 bases, with 13 bases between. The CDR3 totals 15 residues. Germline V gene data show CDR1 as MGHRA and CDR2 as YSYEKL. CDR3 DNA: TGCGCCAGCAGCCAAGAAGGACAGGGAGGGAATGAGCAGTTCTTC. It encodes CASSQEGQGGNEQFF.

In DNA, the CDR3 is TGTGCCAGCAGCCAAGAGTCGAGGGAACTGTTTTTT. It is translated as CASSQESRELFF. This chain connects TRBV3-1 (or the pseudogene TRBV3-2) to TRBJ1-4, with no clear D. CDR1 LGHDT and CDR2 YNNKEL come from the germline V gene (reference sequence). The CDR3 length is 12 residues. V was trimmed by 0 bases and J by 12 bases, leaving 8 bases between them.

The J gene is TRBJ1-2, the V gene TRBV2; unclear D gene. V shed 8 bases and J shed 5 bases, with 12 bases lying between them. CDR1 and CDR2 from the germline V gene are SNHLY and FYNNEI. The CDR3 totals 12 residues. In nucleotides, the CDR3 is TGTGCCAGCGGAGGGTCCCGGTATGGCTACACCTTC. This sequence encodes CASGGSRYGYTF.

This chain links TRBV3-1 (or the pseudogene TRBV3-2) with TRBJ1-1; 8 bases align to TRBD1. The germline V gene encodes CDR1 LGHDT and CDR2 YNNKEL (reference sequence). CDR3 length equals 16 residues. Losses at the gene ends were 0 bases for V and 6 bases for J; bases not matched to a gene: 9. CDR3 coding DNA: TGTGCCAGCAGCCAAGATCTCCCAGGGGGCCACCCTGAAGCTTTCTTT. Translated, it gives CASSQDLPGGHPEAFF.

This clone came up a few times. This sequence joins TRBV15 and TRBJ1-4; 7 nucleotides line up with TRBD1. J gave up 6 bases and V 0 bases, and 4 bases lay outside the gene matches. CDR3 size: 15 residues. Germline CDR1 LNHNV, CDR2 YYDKDF (reference sequence). Written as DNA, the CDR3 is TGTGCCACCAGCAGAGATGGACAGGAGGATGAAAAACTGTTTTTT. Translating it yields CATSRDGQEDEKLFF.

CDR3 loop: CASSPATGREKLFF. In DNA, the CDR3 is TGTGCCAGCAGTCCCGCGACAGGGAGGGAAAAACTGTTTTTT. The chain couples TRBV28 to TRBJ1-4; TRBD1 agrees at 7 bases. J gave up 8 bases and V 5 bases, and 8 bases lay outside the gene matches. The CDR3 contains 14 residues. Germline CDR1 MDHEN, CDR2 SYDVKM. Full variable domain (missing parts from reference TRBV28 and TRBJ1-4): DVKVTQSSRYLVKRTGEKVFLECVQDMDHENMFWYRQDPGLGLRLIYFSYDVKMKEKGDIPEGYSVSREKKERFSLILESASTNQTSMYLCASSPATGREKLFFGSGTQLSVL.

The V call is TRBV21-1, the J call TRBJ2-1; TRBD1 reflects the table's D call only, with no check against the DNA. TRBV21-1 is tagged as a pseudogene. The CDR3 contains 14 residues. In DNA form, the CDR3 reads TGTGCCAGCAGCAAGTGGGGGCCCTACAATGAGCAGTTCTTC. As protein: CASSKWGPYNEQFF.

The chain joins TRBV5-4 to TRBJ2-3; 9 bases map to TRBD2. V was pared by 1 base and J by 2 bases, with 11 bases of the junction left unmatched. The CDR3 consists of 18 residues. Germline lookup yields CDR1 SGHNT and CDR2 YYREEE (reference sequence). The chain's CDR3 is CASSLSRLAGPHTDTQYF. Written as DNA, the CDR3 is TGTGCCAGCAGCTTGAGTAGGCTAGCGGGGCCTCACACAGATACGCAGTATTTT.

The V and J genes are TRBV6-5 and TRBJ1-2; the match to TRBD1 covers 7 bases. This CDR3 is 14 amino acids long. The junction had 7 bases not matched to a gene; V was cut back by 2 bases and J by 7 bases. Germline V CDR1 and CDR2: MNHEY, SVGAGI. CDR3 in DNA: TGTGCCAGCAGTTACGGGTCAGGGGGGTTTGGCTACACCTTC. Translated: CASSYGSGGFGYTF.

The gene calls are TRBV10-3 and TRBJ1-6; tentatively, D is TRBD1 (6 bases). V lost 8 bases and J lost 8, with 16 bases in between. The CDR3 consists of 14 residues. Per germline, CDR1 ENHRY and CDR2 SYGVKD. As DNA, the CDR3 is TGTGCCATCGGCAGGGGTTTGGGTGATTCACCCCTCCACTTT. Amino acid sequence: CAIGRGLGDSPLHF.

The V gene is TRBV5-1, the J gene TRBJ1-4; D is ambiguous. V was trimmed by 3 bases and J by 3 bases, leaving 6 bases between them. CDR1 is SGHRS and CDR2 is YFSETQ in the germline V gene. The CDR3 is made up of 13 amino acids. CDR3 loop: CASSYWSNEKLFF. Written as DNA, the CDR3 is TGCGCCAGCAGCTACTGGTCTAATGAAAAACTGTTTTTT.

The chain carries TRBV9 and TRBJ2-5, with a tentative D call TRBD1 (6 bases). The CDR3 has 15 amino acids. V lost 4 bases and J lost 1, with 14 bases in between. Germline V gene data show CDR1 as SGDLS and CDR2 as YYNGEE. The CDR3 spells CASSPSQGTQETQYF. DNA of the CDR3: TGTGCCAGCAGCCCATCCCAGGGGACCCAAGAGACCCAGTACTTC.

The V call is TRBV7-3, the J call TRBJ1-1; D is ambiguous. Trimming took off 5 bases at V and 1 base at J, with 8 bases between the two ends. The CDR3 runs 13 residues. The V gene's germline CDR1 is SGHTA and CDR2 FQGTGA. CDR3 sequence (DNA): TGTGCCAGCAGCGTGGACTGGAACACTGAAGCTTTCTTT. The encoded protein is CASSVDWNTEAFF.

The V and J genes are TRBV3-1 (or the pseudogene TRBV3-2) and TRBJ2-4; 10 bases are shared with TRBD1. Germline loops: CDR1 LGHDT, CDR2 YNNKEL (reference sequence). Trimming removed 6 bases from V and 7 bases from J; junction bases left unmatched: 3. The CDR3 is 13 amino acids. CDR3 region: CASSGQGGNIQYF. The CDR3, as DNA: TGTGCCAGCAGTGGACAGGGGGGGAACATTCAGTACTTC.

V and J are TRBV4-3 and TRBJ2-5; D possibly corresponds to TRBD2 (6 bases). The germline V gene encodes CDR1 LGHNA and CDR2 YSLEER. The CDR3 is 16 amino acids. V lost 0 bases, J lost 5 bases, and 16 bases lay in between. The CDR3 DNA is TGCGCCAGCAGCCAAGAATTTTACGGGAGTTATGAGACCCAGTACTTC. This codes for CASSQEFYGSYETQYF.

The rearrangement uses TRBV5-4 and TRBJ2-7; 9 bases match TRBD1. Germline assignment: CDR1 SGHNT and CDR2 YYREEE (reference sequence). The length of the CDR3 is 15 residues. V was pared by 4 bases and J by 0 bases, with 5 bases of the junction left unmatched. In nucleotides, the CDR3 is TGTGCCAGCAGCCTTCGACAGGGGGACTCCTACGAGCAGTACTTC. It is translated as CASSLRQGDSYEQYF.

The CDR3 loop reads CASGGIGGYTF. The CDR3 DNA reads as TGTGCCAGCGGGGGGATCGGTGGCTACACCTTC. The rearrangement uses TRBV19 and TRBJ1-2; D possibly corresponds to TRBD1 (5 bases). With 9 bases removed from V and 7 bases from J, the gap between germline ends came to 12 bases. The CDR3 extends over 11 amino acids. Germline CDR1 reads LNHDA; CDR2 reads SQIVND (reference sequence).

Here the CDR3 reads CASSEGVGNQPQHF. CDR3 DNA: TGTGCCAGCTCAGAAGGGGTAGGGAATCAGCCCCAGCATTTT. The chain joins TRBV18 to TRBJ1-5, with D maybe TRBD1 (5 bases). Trimming removed 5 bases from V and 4 bases from J, with 12 bases in between. Per the germline V gene, CDR1 is KGHSH and CDR2 is LQKENI. The CDR3 has 14 residues.

The V call is TRBV10-3, the J call TRBJ2-6; 7 nucleotides line up with TRBD1. The CDR3 length is 17 residues. Looked up from germline, CDR1 is ENHRY and CDR2 is SYGVKD. V dropped 6 bases and J dropped 2; count of bases not matched to a gene: 10. The CDR3 coding sequence is TGTGCCATCAGCAGGGGGAGCGACAGGGCTGGGGCCAACGTCCTGACTTTC. Its translation is CAISRGSDRAGANVLTF.

This chain connects TRBV6-5 to TRBJ1-4; D is ambiguous. With 7 bases removed from V and 3 bases from J, the gap between germline ends came to 12 bases. The germline V gene encodes CDR1 MNHEY and CDR2 SVGAGI. This CDR3 contains 14 residues. The CDR3 here is CASNLGVANEKLFF. The CDR3 DNA is TGTGCCAGCAACCTCGGAGTTGCTAATGAAAAACTGTTTTTT.

The chain joins TRBV10-2 to TRBJ2-7, with D tentatively TRBD2 (6 bases). There are 18 residues in the CDR3. Germline V gene data show CDR1 as WSHSY and CDR2 as SAAADI. V was shortened by 3 bases and J by 3 bases, with 24 bases between the two germline ends. CDR3 protein: CASSDGGLRYGTNYEQYF. As DNA, the CDR3 is TGCGCCAGCAGTGACGGGGGTTTGAGGTACGGGACCAACTACGAGCAGTACTTC.

The genes are TRBV11-2 and TRBJ1-5; 7 bases are a match to TRBD1. With 5 bases clipped from V and 4 bases from J, the junction kept 8 bases outside the gene matches. Per germline, CDR1 SGHAT and CDR2 FQNNGV. The CDR3 length is 15 residues. CDR3 nucleotides: TGTGCCAGCAGCCGCACAGGGGTGGGTAATCAGCCCCAGCATTTT. It translates to CASSRTGVGNQPQHF.

The chain combines TRBV11-2 with TRBJ1-2; tentative D call: TRBD1 (5 bases). Trimming stripped 0 bases from V and 4 bases from J, with 6 bases between. The CDR3 length is 13 residues. Germline CDR1 is SGHAT and CDR2 is FQNNGV. The CDR3 spells CASSLDRAYGYTF. The CDR3 DNA reads TGTGCCAGCAGCTTAGACAGGGCCTATGGCTACACCTTC.

The chain links TRBV12-3 or TRBV12-4 to TRBJ1-1; a possible D gene is TRBD1 (5 bases). V was clipped by 2 bases and J by 8 bases, with 9 bases between them. The CDR3 covers 12 residues. CDR3 in amino acids: CASSLSQGEAFF. The CDR3 bases are TGTGCCAGCAGTTTATCGCAGGGAGAAGCTTTCTTT.

This clone has ten or more counts. The V gene is TRBV6-5, the J gene TRBJ1-6; no definite D call. The CDR3 loop spans 15 amino acids. Trimming removed 5 bases at V and 5 bases at J, with 13 bases between. Germline assignment: CDR1 MNHEY and CDR2 SVGAGI. The CDR3 DNA is TGTGCCAGCAGTCCCCGGTCAGGCGATAATTCACCCCTCCACTTT. Translated, it gives CASSPRSGDNSPLHF.